This T cell receptor (beta chain) was retrieved from a study of vaccination effects on CD4 cells after COVID-19. Germline loops: CDR1 DFQATT, CDR2 SNEGSKA (reference sequence). The V and J ends lost 5 bases and 6 bases respectively, with 7 bases between them. The CDR3 is 10 amino acids. As to this clone: Its antigen is not known.

Only in-frame clones appear in the TCRdb table, and some are missing; sequencing was by immunoSEQ multiplex PCR. The sample contains around 55,000 clones, about two thirds of which appear only once. After expansion with viral peptide pools in the ViraFEST assay, antigen-specific CD4+ T cells were sequenced. Researchers isolated CD4+ T cells once roughly nine days of culture had elapsed. Testing of the vaccine recipients showed negative nucleocapsid antibodies and no prior SARS-CoV-2 infection. The chain recombines TRBV20-1 with TRBJ1-2; unclear D gene. The sample here was CD4+ T cells from PBMCs cultured with SARS-CoV-2 spike peptides, taken before COVID-19 vaccination. The sequence derives from a human donor who received a COVID-19 vaccine. DNA of the CDR3: TGCAGTGCTTTAGGGAATGGCTACACCTTC. This codes for CSALGNGYTF.